Shown below are 14 T cell receptor beta chains from a single sample sequenced in a study of CXCR3-negative and CXCR3-positive naive CD8 T cells. Study observations and caveats: Higher TRB CDR3 hydrophobicity marked CXCR3-positive naive cells relative to CXCR3-negative naive cells.

The method, 5' RACE with UMI labels, was used to prepare the TRB cDNA libraries. TCRdb re-called the 5' RACE reads and shows each CDR3 protein once, DNA omitted. The specimen's table records 100,000 to 150,000 distinct CDR3 sequences. These receptors are not linked to any known antigen. The sequenced sample was naive CXCR3+ CD8+ T cells from blood. Subset here: CD45RO-CCR7+CD27+CD95- naive CD8+ T cells expressing CXCR3 (TNR3+). Receptor source: a human donor in good health. Some clones in this sample may be carry-over from other donors' samples.

The genes are TRBV7-9 and TRBJ2-3; the D call from TCRdb, TRBD2, cannot be confirmed without DNA. CDR1 is SEHNR and CDR2 is FQNEAQ in the germline V gene (reference sequence). The CDR3 covers 14 residues. The CDR3 reads CARQGREITDTQYF. The full variable domain, rest sourced from reference TRBV7-9 and TRBJ2-3, is DTGVSQNPRHKITKRGQNVTFRCDPISEHNRLYWYRQTLGQGPEFLTYFQNEAQLEKSRLLSDRFSAERPKGSFSTLEIQRTEQGDSAMYLCARQGREITDTQYFGPGTRLTVL.

This rearrangement joins TRBV29-1 to TRBJ1-2. The length of the CDR3 is 15 residues. Germline lookup yields CDR1 SQVTM and CDR2 ANQGSEA. CDR3 sequence: CSVETQAGGSGGYTF.

J is TRBJ1-1 and V is TRBV5-1; TCRdb's D call of TRBD1 is untestable without DNA. The CDR3 totals 15 residues. Germline V gene sequence: CDR1 SGHRS, CDR2 YFSETQ. The chain's CDR3 is CASSLLGRGDTEAFF.

This chain connects TRBV20-1 to TRBJ2-1; lacking DNA, the TRBD1 call made by TCRdb goes unchecked. The CDR3 is 14 residues long. Per germline, CDR1 DFQATT and CDR2 SNEGSKA (reference sequence). CDR3 sequence reads: CSARGQEHHNEQFF.

This sequence joins TRBV27 and TRBJ1-1; checking the TCRdb D call of TRBD1 is not possible without DNA. Germline-derived CDR1 and CDR2 are MNHEY and SMNVEV (reference sequence). This CDR3 region has 14 residues. The CDR3 loop is CASTSGQASTEAFF.

This sequence joins TRBV10-3 and TRBJ1-3; TCRdb picks TRBD1, but there is no DNA to check that call. CDR1 and CDR2 from the germline V gene are ENHRY and SYGVKD. This CDR3 region has 15 residues. CDR3 sequence reads: CAVILRDTGGNTIYF.

The CDR3 is CASSPRTGGSTDTQYF. The chain uses TRBV11-3 and TRBJ2-3; the D call from TCRdb, TRBD1, cannot be confirmed without DNA. This CDR3 is 16 amino acids long. Germline V lookup: CDR1 SGHNT, CDR2 YENEEA.

The rearrangement links TRBV5-5 to TRBJ2-7; TCRdb returns TRBD1, unconfirmable since there is no DNA. This CDR3 spans 15 amino acids. CDR1 is SGHKS and CDR2 is YYEKEE in the germline V gene (reference sequence). The CDR3 here is CASSPNDRGWYEQYF.

The rearrangement uses TRBV7-9 and TRBJ1-1; TCRdb's assignment of TRBD1 cannot be checked, as there is no DNA. In germline, CDR1 is SEHNR, CDR2 FQNEAQ (reference sequence). The CDR3 has 15 amino acids. This chain's CDR3 is CASASDKGVNTEAFF. Using reference TRBV7-9 and TRBJ1-1 for the parts outside the CDR3, the full variable domain is DTGVSQNPRHKITKRGQNVTFRCDPISEHNRLYWYRQTLGQGPEFLTYFQNEAQLEKSRLLSDRFSAERPKGSFSTLEIQRTEQGDSAMYLCASASDKGVNTEAFFGQGTRLTVV.

V gene TRBV19 combines with J gene TRBJ2-5; TCRdb lists TRBD2, though no DNA is available to test this call. The CDR3 sequence is 15 residues long. Germline V lookup: CDR1 LNHDA, CDR2 SQIVND (reference sequence). The CDR3 is CASSGMSLRMETQYF.

V gene TRBV29-1 combines with J gene TRBJ1-2; the TRBD1 assignment by TCRdb is unverifiable without DNA. The CDR3 consists of 13 residues. Germline CDR1 is SQVTM and CDR2 is ANQGSEA. CDR3 residues: CSVGQALAYGYTF. Full variable domain (rest looked up from reference TRBV29-1 and TRBJ1-2): SAVISQKPSRDICQRGTSLTIQCQVDSQVTMMFWYRQQPGQSLTLIATANQGSEATYESGFVIDKFPISRPNLTFSTLTVSNMSPEDSSIYLCSVGQALAYGYTFGSGTRLTVV.

The V call is TRBV15, the J call TRBJ2-5; TCRdb designates TRBD2, a call that cannot be tested without DNA. The CDR3 runs 15 residues. CDR1 and CDR2 (germline): LNHNV, YYDKDF (reference sequence). The CDR3 loop is CATSREASGTETQYF.

J is TRBJ2-3 and V is TRBV2; absent DNA, TCRdb's TRBD2 call cannot be checked. This CDR3 contains 14 residues. Germline V gene lookup returns CDR1 SNHLY and CDR2 FYNNEI. The CDR3: CASSDLPVTDTQYF. Full variable domain (outside the CDR3, taken from reference TRBV2 and TRBJ2-3): EPEVTQTPSHQVTQMGQEVILRCVPISNHLYFYWYRQILGQKVEFLVSFYNNEISEKSEIFDDQFSVERPDGSNFTLKIRSTKLEDSAMYFCASSDLPVTDTQYFGPGTRLTVL.

This chain links TRBV7-9 with TRBJ2-1. Germline V gene sequence: CDR1 SEHNR, CDR2 FQNEAQ (reference sequence). The CDR3 is made up of 16 amino acids. The CDR3 loop is CASSLVGLSEVDEQFF.